Below are 24 T cell receptor beta chains sequenced from a single sample in a study of blood T cell repertoires in COVID-19. Clones were sequenced by immunoSEQ multiplex PCR, and TCRdb holds only the in-frame ones, with some missing. Of 40,000 to 45,000 clones listed, approximately 90% were seen once; the top ten hold roughly 5.2%. Material: peripheral blood. These receptors came from a human donor in a cohort sampled during active COVID-19.

The chain links TRBV18 to TRBJ2-7, with 7 bases matching TRBD1. Trimming took 8 bases from V and 3 from J; bases not matched to a gene: 4. Germline CDR1 is KGHSH and CDR2 is LQKENI. The CDR3 consists of 12 residues. CDR3 region: CASHDRDYEQYF. Here the CDR3 DNA reads TGTGCCAGCCACGACAGGGACTACGAGCAGTACTTC.

This rearrangement joins TRBV7-3 to TRBJ1-3; a possible D gene is TRBD1 (6 bases). This CDR3 region has 16 residues. The germline CDR1 and CDR2 sequences are SGHTA and FQGTGA. V shed 5 bases and J shed 7 bases, with 21 bases lying between them. CDR3 sequence (DNA): TGTGCCAGCAGCCCCAGGGGCGATAGATGGGGTAACACCATATATTTT. Translation: CASSPRGDRWGNTIYF.

The chain links TRBV7-2 to TRBJ2-2, with 10 bases matching TRBD2. Trimming took 5 bases from V and 5 from J; bases not matched to a gene: 8. The CDR3 covers 16 residues. Germline V gene sequence: CDR1 SGHTA, CDR2 FQGNSA. The chain's CDR3 is CASSPSVAGGTGELFF. In DNA, the CDR3 is TGTGCCAGCAGCCCCTCGGTAGCGGGGGGTACCGGGGAGCTGTTTTTT.

The rearrangement uses TRBV7-2 and TRBJ2-5; 10 bases line up with TRBD2. CDR3 size: 15 residues. Germline CDR1 and CDR2: SGHTA and FQGNSA. Trimming cost V 4 bases and J 5 bases; bases outside gene matches: 7. The CDR3 region is CASSSTSGAWETQYF. The CDR3 region has the DNA TGTGCCAGCAGCTCTACTAGCGGGGCCTGGGAGACCCAGTACTTC.

The rearrangement links TRBV7-2 to TRBJ2-2; a weak D match, TRBD1 (6 bases). The germline CDR1 and CDR2 sequences are SGHTA and FQGNSA. The CDR3 length is 13 residues. Trimming stripped 7 bases from V and 5 bases from J, with 11 bases between. The DNA for the CDR3 is TGTGCCAGCACCTCAGGGGTAACCGGGGAGCTGTTTTTT. This gives the protein CASTSGVTGELFF.

This chain joins TRBV9 and TRBJ2-5; 9 positions match TRBD2. CDR1 is SGDLS, CDR2 YYNGEE, per germline. V gave up 4 bases and J gave up 1 base; unmatched junction bases: 8. This CDR3 has 16 amino acids. This chain's CDR3 is CASSPAGGLRQETQYF. CDR3 DNA sequence: TGTGCCAGCAGCCCAGCGGGAGGCCTCCGCCAAGAGACCCAGTACTTC.

There are a few counts of this clone. One junction end does not reproduce the germline sequence, and a read error may be involved. The chain recombines TRBV28 with TRBJ1-2, with TRBD1 as a possible D gene (6 bases). The CDR3 contains 18 residues. Looked up from germline, CDR1 is MDHEN and CDR2 is SYDVKM. For the CDR3, the DNA is TGTGCCAGCAGTGTATGGCGGACAGTCAAGGTGGAAAACTATGGCTACACCTTC. This sequence encodes CASSVWRTVKVENYGYTF.

The chain uses TRBV4-1 and TRBJ1-1; 7 nucleotides match TRBD1. Germline CDR1 and CDR2: MGHRA and YSYEKL. The CDR3 is made up of 13 amino acids. V lost 4 bases to trimming and J lost 3 bases; unmatched junction nucleotides: 2. The CDR3: CASSRDRDTEAFF. Here the CDR3 DNA reads TGCGCCAGCAGCCGAGACAGGGACACTGAAGCTTTCTTT.

CDR3 region: CASSFGTGNEQYF. As DNA, the CDR3 is TGTGCCAGCAGCTTTGGGACAGGGAACGAGCAGTACTTC. The rearrangement links TRBV6-5 to TRBJ2-7; the match to TRBD1 covers 9 bases. This CDR3 comprises 13 residues. Per the germline V gene, CDR1 is MNHEY and CDR2 is SVGAGI. Germline trimming cut 6 bases from V and 5 bases from J; bases unmatched to any gene: 5.

This chain uses TRBV2 with TRBJ2-2, with 11 bases aligning to TRBD2. Trimming at V came to 6 bases and at J to 4 bases, leaving 16 bases not matched to a gene. Germline V gives CDR1 SNHLY, CDR2 FYNNEI. The CDR3 sequence is 19 residues long. CDR3 DNA: TGTGCCAGCAGAGGGCCGGGCTTGCTAGCGGGAGGCGGCACCGGGGAGCTGTTTTTT. Its protein product is CASRGPGLLAGGGTGELFF.

The rearrangement links TRBV5-5 to TRBJ2-5; tentative D call: TRBD2 (6 bases). CDR3 size: 19 residues. Germline values: CDR1 SGHKS, CDR2 YYEKEE (reference sequence). Between the trimmed V and J ends, which lost 3 bases and 4 bases, there was a span of 28 bases. The CDR3 region is CASSSTDGGDSPFLETQYF. Here the CDR3 DNA reads TGTGCCAGCAGCTCGACAGACGGCGGGGACTCACCTTTTTTAGAGACCCAGTACTTC.

A single count supports this clone. The J gene is TRBJ2-2, the V gene TRBV4-1, with 10 bases fitting TRBD1. After removal of 5 bases from V and 5 bases from J, the junction contained 8 bases not matched to a gene. The CDR3 has 16 amino acids. Germline-derived CDR1 and CDR2 are MGHRA and YSYEKL. The CDR3 DNA is TGCGCCAGCAGCGGGTGGGGGACAGGGGATACCGGGGAGCTGTTTTTT. Translating gives CASSGWGTGDTGELFF.

This sequence joins TRBV6-2 or TRBV6-3 and TRBJ2-3; 11 bases line up with TRBD2. The CDR3 covers 16 residues. Germline V gene lookup returns CDR1 MNHEY and CDR2 SVGEGT. V lost 0 bases and J lost 6; bases outside the gene matches: 5. This CDR3 reads CASSYSTSGRGDTQYF. In nucleotides, the CDR3 is TGTGCCAGCAGTTACTCTACTAGCGGGAGAGGGGATACGCAGTATTTT.

The chain joins TRBV3-1 (or the pseudogene TRBV3-2) to TRBJ2-7, with TRBD1 matching 12 bases. From germline, CDR1 is LGHDT and CDR2 YNNKEL (reference sequence). This CDR3 is 18 amino acids long. The V segment lost 4 bases and the J segment 7 bases; nucleotides outside the gene matches: 17. The CDR3 region is CASSPPTGRGQGAGEQYF. DNA of the CDR3: TGTGCCAGCAGCCCACCTACGGGGCGGGGACAGGGGGCTGGGGAGCAGTACTTC.

The chain uses TRBV5-6 and TRBJ2-7, with D possibly matching TRBD2 (6 bases). CDR3 length equals 13 residues. Germline CDR1 is SGHDT and CDR2 is YYEEEE. V dropped 0 bases and J dropped 7 bases, with 11 bases sitting between them. The CDR3 DNA is TGTGCCAGCAGCTTGGCCGGGGGATGGGAGCAGTACTTC. Amino acid sequence: CASSLAGGWEQYF.

The chain couples TRBV23-1 to TRBJ2-1, with 9 bases aligning to TRBD2. TRBV23-1 is marked as an open reading frame, function uncertain. The CDR3 contains 17 residues. Trimming cost V 0 bases and J 6 bases; bases outside gene matches: 9. The CDR3 spells CASSQSSRRGGLNEQFF. The CDR3, as DNA: TGCGCCAGCAGTCAATCTTCGCGGCGGGGGGGCCTCAATGAGCAGTTCTTC.

The rearrangement links TRBV29-1 to TRBJ1-1; no reliable D call. From germline, CDR1 is SQVTM and CDR2 ANQGSEA. Trimming took off 0 bases at V and 5 bases at J, with 13 bases between the two ends. The CDR3 contains 14 residues. CDR3 residues: CSVEEASAGTEAFF. CDR3 coding DNA: TGCAGCGTTGAAGAAGCGTCAGCTGGTACTGAAGCTTTCTTT. Full variable domain (missing parts from reference TRBV29-1 and TRBJ1-1): SAVISQKPSRDICQRGTSLTIQCQVDSQVTMMFWYRQQPGQSLTLIATANQGSEATYESGFVIDKFPISRPNLTFSTLTVSNMSPEDSSIYLCSVEEASAGTEAFFGQGTRLTVV.

CDR3: CASSQEFGQGDYEQYF. The CDR3 DNA follows: TGTGCCAGCAGCCAAGAATTCGGACAGGGGGATTACGAGCAGTACTTC. The J gene is TRBJ2-7, the V gene TRBV14; TRBD1 matches 10 bases. This CDR3 is built from 16 residues. V shed 0 bases and J 4 bases; nucleotides not matched to a gene: 6. CDR1 is SGHDN and CDR2 is FVKESK in the germline V gene.

The rearrangement uses TRBV7-8 and TRBJ2-5, with a possible D match to TRBD1 (6 bases). V lost 1 base and J 12 bases, leaving 12 bases between the germline ends. CDR1 is SGHVS, CDR2 FQNEAQ, per germline. The CDR3 has 12 residues. The chain's CDR3 is CASSLVNGDKYF. The CDR3 DNA reads TGTGCCAGCAGCTTAGTTAACGGGGACAAGTACTTC.

This clone was detected a few times. V and J are TRBV7-9 and TRBJ1-2; the D gene is possibly TRBD1 (6 bases). V lost 6 bases to trimming and J lost 5 bases, with 10 bases between them. Germline V gene lookup returns CDR1 SEHNR and CDR2 FQNEAQ (reference sequence). This CDR3 has 12 amino acids. CDR3 residues: CASRTTGYGYTF. The CDR3 DNA reads TGTGCCAGCAGGACAACAGGGTATGGCTACACCTTC.

The V and J genes are TRBV23-1 and TRBJ2-7, with D perhaps TRBD1 (5 bases). TRBV23-1 is placed among ORFs of uncertain function. The CDR3 extends over 15 amino acids. V was trimmed by 3 bases and J by 6 bases, leaving 18 bases between them. The CDR3 loop reads CASSQPAQGTGEQYF. In nucleotides, the CDR3 is TGCGCCAGCAGTCAGCCGGCCCAAGGTACAGGCGAGCAGTACTTC.

This rearrangement joins TRBV7-9 to TRBJ1-2; 10 nucleotides match TRBD1. Germline trimming cut 3 bases from V and 5 bases from J; bases unmatched to any gene: 6. Per germline, CDR1 SEHNR and CDR2 FQNEAQ (reference sequence). This CDR3 spans 15 amino acids. For the CDR3, the DNA is TGTGCCAGCAGCTTTGGGGGGGACAGGGGATATGGCTACACCTTC. This translates into CASSFGGDRGYGYTF.

The chain has TRBV5-1 and TRBJ2-7; 8 bases line up with TRBD1. Per germline, CDR1 SGHRS and CDR2 YFSETQ. With V trimmed by 4 bases and J by 3 bases, 6 bases remained unmatched. This CDR3 is built from 14 residues. CDR3 in DNA: TGCGCCAGCAGCCTGGACAGGGCTGACTACGAGCAGTACTTC. Translation: CASSLDRADYEQYF.

The V call is TRBV7-2, the J call TRBJ2-5; D possibly corresponds to TRBD1 (6 bases). V was shortened by 4 bases and J by 3 bases, with 9 bases between the two germline ends. This CDR3 spans 13 amino acids. Per germline, CDR1 SGHTA and CDR2 FQGNSA. CDR3 loop: CASSSNREETQYF. The CDR3 DNA is TGTGCCAGCAGCTCAAACAGGGAAGAGACCCAGTACTTC.